A single sample gave rise to the 22 T cell receptor beta chains below, sequenced in a study of Graves' ophthalmopathy and Graves' hyperthyroidism. Researchers took RNA transcripts and amplified TCR beta CDR3 regions from them. HTBI-primed first-round RT-PCR preceded second-round multiplex PCR. Each CDR3 protein gets one entry after TCRdb re-called the multiplex PCR reads with MiXCR. The sample records some 1.1 million distinct CDR3 sequences, approximately 35% being singletons. Sequencing was done on a sample of peripheral blood or thyroid tissue (not recorded which). The receptors here all came from an adult man with Graves' hyperthyroidism.

This clonotype was seen only a few times. CDR3: CSTSSSSSYNEQFF. The CDR3 region has the DNA TGCAGCACCAGCTCGTCAAGCTCCTACAATGAGCAGTTCTTC. The V call is TRBV29-1, the J call TRBJ2-1; no clear D. The V gene lost 8 bases and the J gene lost 0 bases, with 14 bases spanning the gap. The CDR3 has 14 residues. Germline CDR1 is SQVTM and CDR2 is ANQGSEA.

This clonotype was seen a handful of times. The chain combines TRBV6-5 with TRBJ1-2; no reliable D call. V dropped 0 bases and J dropped 0 bases, with 11 bases sitting between them. The CDR3 loop spans 16 amino acids. Germline V gene lookup returns CDR1 MNHEY and CDR2 SVGAGI. CDR3 in amino acids: CASSYSLLGANYGYTF. The CDR3 nucleotides are TGTGCCAGCAGTTACTCGTTATTGGGCGCTAACTATGGCTACACCTTC.

In this sample, this clonotype turned up many times. The rearrangement uses TRBV29-1 and TRBJ2-2, with D possibly matching TRBD1 (6 bases). Germline CDR1 SQVTM, CDR2 ANQGSEA. V shed 7 bases and J shed 2 bases, with 14 bases lying between them. This CDR3 contains 14 residues. CDR3 protein: CSAPTGANTGELFF. The CDR3 DNA reads as TGCAGCGCTCCGACAGGTGCAAACACCGGGGAGCTGTTTTTT.

The genes are TRBV10-2 and TRBJ2-7; no reliable D call. The germline V gene encodes CDR1 WSHSY and CDR2 SAAADI. The CDR3 consists of 17 residues. The ends were cut back, 3 bases at V and 2 bases at J, with 20 bases in the middle. The CDR3 spells CASSEQPVPGLAYEQYF. The DNA of the CDR3 is TGCGCCAGCAGTGAACAACCGGTTCCGGGCCTAGCCTACGAGCAGTACTTC.

This clonotype occurred many times. The rearrangement links TRBV7-6 to TRBJ2-5; D gene unclear. Germline CDR1 SGHVS, CDR2 FNYEAQ. Between the trimmed V and J ends, which lost 1 base and 1 base, there was a span of 7 bases. CDR3 length equals 14 residues. Here the CDR3 reads CASSLDLVQETQYF. CDR3 coding DNA: TGTGCCAGCAGCTTAGACCTCGTCCAAGAGACCCAGTACTTC.

Regarding this clonotype: One end of the junction varies from germline; a read error may be responsible. This rearrangement joins TRBV7-9 to TRBJ2-5, with 9 bases that match TRBD1. CDR3 length: 15 amino acids. Germline CDR1 and CDR2: SEHNR and FQNEAQ (reference sequence). CDR3 amino acids: CASSIPGQGEETQYF. The CDR3 coding sequence is TGCGCCAGCAGCATACCGGGACAGGGTGAAGAGACCCAGTACTTC.

V gene TRBV9 combines with J gene TRBJ1-2, with D perhaps matching TRBD1 (5 bases). Germline V gene lookup returns CDR1 SGDLS and CDR2 YYNGEE. The V end was cut by 0 bases, the J end by 2 bases, with 11 bases between. This CDR3 has 15 amino acids. CDR3 in amino acids: CASSVEGGENYGYTF. In DNA, the CDR3 is TGTGCCAGCAGCGTAGAGGGAGGGGAGAACTATGGCTACACCTTC.

This clonotype was detected many times. One end of the junction is discordant with germline, which a read error may explain. The chain joins TRBV10-3 to TRBJ1-6; no definite D call. Germline values: CDR1 ENHRY, CDR2 SYGVKD. This CDR3 is built from 13 residues. CDR3 DNA sequence: TGTGCCAGCAGTGAGAAGACTCATTCACCCCTCCACTTT. Translating it yields CASSEKTHSPLHF.

The gene calls are TRBV7-9 and TRBJ1-1, with D perhaps matching TRBD1 (6 bases). Trimming left V 5 bases short and J 8 bases short, with 15 bases between. Germline loops: CDR1 SEHNR, CDR2 FQNEAQ (reference sequence). The CDR3 length is 13 residues. CDR3 nucleotides: TGTGCCAGCAGCCCCAACGGGGGGGCAGAAGCTTTCTTT. Translated: CASSPNGGAEAFF. Based on the CDR3 plus reference TRBV7-9 and TRBJ1-1, the full variable domain is DTGVSQNPRHKITKRGQNVTFRCDPISEHNRLYWYRQTLGQGPEFLTYFQNEAQLEKSRLLSDRFSAERPKGSFSTLEIQRTEQGDSAMYLCASSPNGGAEAFFGQGTRLTVV.

The chain employs TRBV7-2 and TRBJ1-1; no reliable D call. The CDR3 extends over 16 amino acids. CDR1 is SGHTA, CDR2 FQGNSA, per germline. V was clipped by 2 bases and J by 7 bases, with 20 bases between them. The CDR3 protein is CASSLTGLAGEGEAFF. CDR3 DNA sequence: TGTGCCAGCAGCTTAACCGGACTAGCGGGAGAGGGTGAAGCTTTCTTT.

The chain has TRBV29-1 and TRBJ2-6, with no clear D. Trimming removed 4 bases from V and 2 bases from J, with 9 bases in between. Germline loops: CDR1 SQVTM, CDR2 ANQGSEA. The CDR3 spans 14 residues. The CDR3 spells CSVGKRAGANVLTF. CDR3 DNA: TGCAGCGTTGGAAAAAGGGCTGGGGCCAACGTCCTGACTTTC.

This clonotype appeared many times. V gene TRBV2 combines with J gene TRBJ2-5, with D perhaps matching TRBD1 (6 bases). The germline CDR1 and CDR2 sequences are SNHLY and FYNNEI. The CDR3 has 14 residues. Trimming pared 6 bases from V and 3 bases from J, leaving 14 bases between. The CDR3 DNA sequence: TGTGCCAGCAGCCAACAGGGATATAAAGAGACCCAGTACTTC. Its translation is CASSQQGYKETQYF.

In this sample, this clonotype turned up a few times. The chain employs TRBV7-3 and TRBJ2-5; no clear D. The CDR3 loop spans 14 amino acids. V lost 3 bases and J lost 5, with 13 bases in between. From germline, CDR1 is SGHTA and CDR2 FQGTGA. For the CDR3, the DNA is TGTGCCAGCAGCTTGGATGGTGTGTTCGAGACCCAGTACTTC. This codes for CASSLDGVFETQYF.

This sequence joins TRBV9 and TRBJ1-2; 7 bases match TRBD1. The V gene's germline CDR1 is SGDLS and CDR2 YYNGEE. The CDR3 contains 13 residues. The trim removed 6 bases at V and 5 bases at J, leaving 7 bases unmatched. This CDR3 is CASTYRGGYGYTF. CDR3 nucleotide sequence: TGTGCCAGCACCTACAGGGGTGGGTATGGCTACACCTTC.

This chain uses TRBV19 with TRBJ2-7; TRBD2 might be the D (6 bases). V dropped 1 base and J dropped 3 bases, with 10 bases sitting between them. Germline values: CDR1 LNHDA, CDR2 SQIVND (reference sequence). This CDR3 comprises 14 residues. This chain's CDR3 is CASSIGPGLYEQYF. DNA for the CDR3: TGTGCCAGTAGTATAGGCCCGGGACTCTACGAGCAGTACTTC.

This rearrangement joins TRBV29-1 to TRBJ2-7, with 11 bases fitting TRBD1. V was clipped by 3 bases and J by 6 bases; unmatched bases: 4. Looked up from germline, CDR1 is SQVTM and CDR2 is ANQGSEA. CDR3 length: 13 residues. As DNA, the CDR3 is TGCAGCGTTGAGGGGACAGGGGGTGGCGAGCAGTACTTC. It specifies CSVEGTGGGEQYF.

V gene TRBV7-6 combines with J gene TRBJ2-5; tentative D call: TRBD2 (6 bases). Trimming shortened V by 6 bases and J by 0 bases, and 17 bases separated the two germline ends. Germline CDR1 reads SGHVS; CDR2 reads FNYEAQ. The CDR3 spans 16 residues. CDR3 DNA sequence: TGTGCCAGCAGTGCACCCCCGGGACTTAACCAAGAGACCCAGTACTTC. Amino acid sequence: CASSAPPGLNQETQYF. Supplemented by reference TRBV7-6 and TRBJ2-5, the full variable domain reads GAGVSQSPRYKVTKRGQDVALRCDPISGHVSLYWYRQALGQGPEFLTYFNYEAQQDKSGLPNDRFSAERPEGSISTLTIQRTEQRDSAMYRCASSAPPGLNQETQYFGPGTRLLVL.

This clonotype appeared many times. This rearrangement joins TRBV10-2 to TRBJ2-5; D not resolved. V lost 7 bases and J lost 1, with 13 bases in between. Germline CDR1 is WSHSY and CDR2 is SAAADI. The CDR3 covers 14 residues. The DNA of the CDR3 is TGCGCCAGCACACCGACTGTTCTCCAAGAGACCCAGTACTTC. It translates to CASTPTVLQETQYF.

The chain combines TRBV20-1 with TRBJ2-6; a weak D match, TRBD2 (6 bases). Trimming pared 1 base from V and 0 bases from J, leaving 7 bases between. Germline values: CDR1 DFQATT, CDR2 SNEGSKA (reference sequence). The CDR3 spans 15 residues. The CDR3 sequence is CSARAGSSGANVLTF. CDR3 DNA: TGCAGTGCTAGAGCCGGGAGCTCTGGGGCCAACGTCCTGACTTTC.

This clonotype was detected ten times or more. The rearrangement joins TRBV7-9 to TRBJ2-7; perhaps TRBD2 as D (6 bases). Per the germline V gene, CDR1 is SEHNR and CDR2 is FQNEAQ (reference sequence). The CDR3 contains 15 residues. With 4 bases removed from V and 0 bases from J, the gap between germline ends came to 13 bases. CDR3 DNA: TGTGCCAGCAGCTCTCTTAGCGGCATCTCCTACGAGCAGTACTTC. Translating it yields CASSSLSGISYEQYF. The full variable domain, completed using reference TRBV7-9 and TRBJ2-7, is DTGVSQNPRHKITKRGQNVTFRCDPISEHNRLYWYRQTLGQGPEFLTYFQNEAQLEKSRLLSDRFSAERPKGSFSTLEIQRTEQGDSAMYLCASSSLSGISYEQYFGPGTRLTVT.

This clonotype has ten or more counts. At one boundary the junction diverges from the germline segment, which might be a read error. The chain uses TRBV7-8 and TRBJ1-1; D not certain. The germline V gene encodes CDR1 SGHVS and CDR2 FQNEAQ. The CDR3 has 13 amino acids. The CDR3 reads CASSERADGPREF. The CDR3 coding sequence is TGTGCCAGCAGTGAGAGGGCAGACGGGCCCCGGGAGTTT.

The genes are TRBV20-1 and TRBJ2-5, with 9 nucleotides matching TRBD1. Germline assignment: CDR1 DFQATT and CDR2 SNEGSKA (reference sequence). Germline trimming cut 4 bases from V and 4 bases from J; bases unmatched to any gene: 7. The CDR3 runs to 14 residues. The CDR3 loop is CSANLGQGSETQYF. CDR3 DNA: TGCAGTGCTAACCTGGGACAGGGATCAGAGACCCAGTACTTC.